This TCR beta chain was identified during a study of shared clonotypes between healthy human individuals. The CDR3 loop spans 14 amino acids. Per germline, CDR1 MRHNA and CDR2 SNTAGT. V lost 8 bases to trimming and J lost 3 bases, with 15 bases between them. Data came from immunoSEQ multiplex PCR; TCRdb stores just in-frame clones and leaves some out. This sample has roughly 100,000 clones, with about 66% found just once. The chain combines TRBV6-4 with TRBJ2-3, with a weak D call TRBD1 (5 bases). The TCR originated in a woman in her twenties or thirties in good health. Material for sequencing was memory CD8+ T cells sorted from blood. The subset: CD45RO+ cells pooled with CCR7-negative TemRA cells. The CDR3 nucleotides read TGTGCCAGCTCGGCTGTAGGGGAAACAGATACGCAGTATTTT. Translation: CASSAVGETDTQYF.